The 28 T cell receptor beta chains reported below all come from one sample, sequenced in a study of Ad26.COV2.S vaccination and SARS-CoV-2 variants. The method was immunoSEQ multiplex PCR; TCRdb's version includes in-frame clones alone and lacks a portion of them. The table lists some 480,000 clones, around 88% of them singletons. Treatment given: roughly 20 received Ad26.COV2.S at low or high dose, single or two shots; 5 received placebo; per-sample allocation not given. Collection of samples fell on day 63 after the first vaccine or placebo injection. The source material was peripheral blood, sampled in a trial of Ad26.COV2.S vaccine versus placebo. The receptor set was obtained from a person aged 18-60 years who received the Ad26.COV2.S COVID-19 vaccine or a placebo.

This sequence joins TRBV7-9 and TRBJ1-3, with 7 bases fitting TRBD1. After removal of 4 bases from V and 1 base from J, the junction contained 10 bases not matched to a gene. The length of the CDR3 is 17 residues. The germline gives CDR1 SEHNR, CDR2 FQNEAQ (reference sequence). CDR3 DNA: TGTGCCAGCAGCTCCCCCGACAGGGCCTTGTCTGGAAACACCATATATTTT. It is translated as CASSSPDRALSGNTIYF.

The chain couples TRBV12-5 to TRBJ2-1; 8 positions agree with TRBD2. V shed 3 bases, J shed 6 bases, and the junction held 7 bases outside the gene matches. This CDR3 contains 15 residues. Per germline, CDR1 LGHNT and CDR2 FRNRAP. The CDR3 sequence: CASGFWAGGFNEQFF. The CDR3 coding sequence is TGTGCTAGTGGTTTTTGGGCGGGGGGCTTCAATGAGCAGTTCTTC.

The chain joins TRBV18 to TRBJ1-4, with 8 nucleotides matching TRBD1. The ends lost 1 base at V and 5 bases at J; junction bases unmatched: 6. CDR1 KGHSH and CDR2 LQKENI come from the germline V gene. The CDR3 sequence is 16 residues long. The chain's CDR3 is CASSPRTGYRNEKLFF. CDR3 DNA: TGTGCCAGCTCACCACGGACAGGGTACAGGAATGAAAAACTGTTTTTT.

CDR3 amino acids: CASSKTMGETQYF. The CDR3 nucleotides are TGTGCCAGCAGTAAGACTATGGGGGAGACCCAGTACTTC. This chain connects TRBV6-5 to TRBJ2-5, with D maybe TRBD2 (5 bases). V was shortened by 5 bases and J by 5 bases, with 12 bases between the two germline ends. The CDR3 contains 13 residues. Germline V gene lookup returns CDR1 MNHEY and CDR2 SVGAGI.

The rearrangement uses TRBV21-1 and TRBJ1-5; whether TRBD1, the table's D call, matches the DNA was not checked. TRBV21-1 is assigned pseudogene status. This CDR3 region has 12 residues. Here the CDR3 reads CASSSQSLAQHF. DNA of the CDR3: TGTGCCAGCAGCTCCCAGTCATTGGCCCAGCATTTT.

CDR3 protein: CASSSDRGTFTYEQYF. The CDR3 region has the DNA TGTGCCAGCAGCTCAGACAGGGGGACATTCACCTACGAGCAGTACTTC. The genes are TRBV7-8 and TRBJ2-7; TRBD1 agrees at 9 bases. Germline V gene data show CDR1 as SGHVS and CDR2 as FQNEAQ. V shed 4 bases and J 2 bases; nucleotides not matched to a gene: 9. The CDR3 length is 16 residues. The variable domain in full, with the rest retrieved from reference TRBV7-8 and TRBJ2-7, is GAGVSQSPRYKVAKRGQDVALRCDPISGHVSLFWYQQALGQGPEFLTYFQNEAQLDKSGLPSDRFFAERPEGSVSTLKIQRTQQEDSAVYLCASSSDRGTFTYEQYFGPGTRLTVT.

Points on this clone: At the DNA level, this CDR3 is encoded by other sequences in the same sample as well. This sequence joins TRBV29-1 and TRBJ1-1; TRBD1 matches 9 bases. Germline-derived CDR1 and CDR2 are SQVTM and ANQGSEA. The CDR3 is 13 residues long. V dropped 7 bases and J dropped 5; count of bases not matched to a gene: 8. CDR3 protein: CSAGGQGRTEAFF. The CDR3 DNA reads TGCAGCGCAGGGGGACAGGGACGGACTGAAGCTTTCTTT.

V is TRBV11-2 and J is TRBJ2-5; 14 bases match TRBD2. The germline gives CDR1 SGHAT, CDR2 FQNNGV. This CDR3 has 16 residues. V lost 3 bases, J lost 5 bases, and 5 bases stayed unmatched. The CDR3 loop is CASSFRLAGGAETQYF. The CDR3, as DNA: TGTGCCAGCAGCTTTCGACTAGCGGGAGGGGCGGAGACCCAGTACTTC. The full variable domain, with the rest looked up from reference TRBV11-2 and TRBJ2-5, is EAGVAQSPRYKIIEKRQSVAFWCNPISGHATLYWYQQILGQGPKLLIQFQNNGVVDDSQLPKDRFSAERLKGVDSTLKIQPAKLEDSAVYLCASSFRLAGGAETQYFGPGTRLLVL.

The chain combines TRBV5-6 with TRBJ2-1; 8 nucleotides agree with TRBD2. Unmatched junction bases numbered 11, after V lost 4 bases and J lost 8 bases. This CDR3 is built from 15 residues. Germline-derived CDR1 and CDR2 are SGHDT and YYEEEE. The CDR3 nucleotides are TGTGCCAGCAGCCACGGGACTAGGAGCGGCCATGAGCAGTTCTTC. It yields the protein CASSHGTRSGHEQFF.

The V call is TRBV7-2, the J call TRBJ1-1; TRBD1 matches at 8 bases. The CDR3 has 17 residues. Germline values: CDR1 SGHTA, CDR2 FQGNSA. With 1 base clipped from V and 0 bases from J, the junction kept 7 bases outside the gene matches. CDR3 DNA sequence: TGTGCCAGCAGCTTAGTACGCAGGGGGCCGATGAACACTGAAGCTTTCTTT. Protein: CASSLVRRGPMNTEAFF.

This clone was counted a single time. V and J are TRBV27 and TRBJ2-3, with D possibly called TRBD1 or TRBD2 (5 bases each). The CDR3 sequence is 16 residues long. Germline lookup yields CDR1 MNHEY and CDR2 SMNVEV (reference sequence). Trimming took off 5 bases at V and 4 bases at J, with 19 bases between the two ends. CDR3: CASSKGLGVGADTQYF. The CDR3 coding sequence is TGTGCCAGCAGTAAAGGATTGGGGGTTGGGGCAGATACGCAGTATTTT.

This chain's CDR3 is CASSLRTSGRRDTQYF. The CDR3 DNA is TGTGCCAGCAGCTTACGGACTAGCGGGAGGAGAGATACGCAGTATTTT. The V and J genes are TRBV13 and TRBJ2-3, with TRBD2 identical over 14 bases. V lost 2 bases, J lost 5 bases, and 3 bases stayed unmatched. The germline CDR1 and CDR2 sequences are PRHDT and FYEKMQ (reference sequence). This CDR3 is built from 16 residues.

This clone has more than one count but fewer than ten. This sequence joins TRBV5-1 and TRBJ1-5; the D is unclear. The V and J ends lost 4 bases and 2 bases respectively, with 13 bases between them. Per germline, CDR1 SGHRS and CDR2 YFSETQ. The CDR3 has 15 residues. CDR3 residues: CASSPGDAGNQPQHF. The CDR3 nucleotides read TGCGCCAGCAGCCCGGGCGATGCGGGCAATCAGCCCCAGCATTTT.

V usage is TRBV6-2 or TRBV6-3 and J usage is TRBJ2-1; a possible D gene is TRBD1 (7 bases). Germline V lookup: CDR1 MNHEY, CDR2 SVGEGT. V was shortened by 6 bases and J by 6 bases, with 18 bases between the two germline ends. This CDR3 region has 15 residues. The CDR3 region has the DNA TGTGCCAGCAGCAGACAGGGAGGAACGGGCAATGAGCAGTTCTTC. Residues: CASSRQGGTGNEQFF.

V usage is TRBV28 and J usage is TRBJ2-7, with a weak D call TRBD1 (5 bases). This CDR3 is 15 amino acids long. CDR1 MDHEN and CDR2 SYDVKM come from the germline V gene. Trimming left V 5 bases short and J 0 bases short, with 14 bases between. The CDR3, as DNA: TGTGCCAGCAGTAGGACACTGCAAAGCTCCTACGAGCAGTACTTC. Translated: CASSRTLQSSYEQYF. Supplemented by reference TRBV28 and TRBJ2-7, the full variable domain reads DVKVTQSSRYLVKRTGEKVFLECVQDMDHENMFWYRQDPGLGLRLIYFSYDVKMKEKGDIPEGYSVSREKKERFSLILESASTNQTSMYLCASSRTLQSSYEQYFGPGTRLTVT.

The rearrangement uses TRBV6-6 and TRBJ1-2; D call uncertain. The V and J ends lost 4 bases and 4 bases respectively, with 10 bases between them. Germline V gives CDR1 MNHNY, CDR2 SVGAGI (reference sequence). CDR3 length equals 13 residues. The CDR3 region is CASSFAGFYGYTF. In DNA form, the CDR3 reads TGTGCCAGCAGTTTTGCGGGTTTCTATGGCTACACCTTC.

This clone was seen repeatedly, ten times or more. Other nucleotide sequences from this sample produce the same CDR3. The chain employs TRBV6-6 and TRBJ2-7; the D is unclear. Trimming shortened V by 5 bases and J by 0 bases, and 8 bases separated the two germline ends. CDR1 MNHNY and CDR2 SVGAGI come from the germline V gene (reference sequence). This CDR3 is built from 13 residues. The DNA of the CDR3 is TGTGCCAGCAGTCCCGGACCCTCCTACGAGCAGTACTTC. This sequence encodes CASSPGPSYEQYF.

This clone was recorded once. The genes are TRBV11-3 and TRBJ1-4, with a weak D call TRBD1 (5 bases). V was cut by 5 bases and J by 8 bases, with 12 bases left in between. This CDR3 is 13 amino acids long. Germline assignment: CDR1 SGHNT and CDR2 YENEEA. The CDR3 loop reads CASSRGPGEKLFF. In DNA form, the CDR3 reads TGTGCCAGCAGCAGGGGCCCGGGCGAAAAACTGTTTTTT. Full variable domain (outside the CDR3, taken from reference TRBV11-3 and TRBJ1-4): EAGVVQSPRYKIIEKKQPVAFWCNPISGHNTLYWYLQNLGQGPELLIRYENEEAVDDSQLPKDRFSAERLKGVDSTLKIQPAELGDSAVYLCASSRGPGEKLFFGSGTQLSVL.

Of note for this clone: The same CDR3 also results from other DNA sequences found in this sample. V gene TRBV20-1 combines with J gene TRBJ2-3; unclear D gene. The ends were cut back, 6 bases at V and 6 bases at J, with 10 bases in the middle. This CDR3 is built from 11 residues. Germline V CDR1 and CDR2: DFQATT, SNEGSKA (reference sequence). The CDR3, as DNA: TGCAGTGCCAGATTCCCCGATACGCAGTATTTT. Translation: CSARFPDTQYF.

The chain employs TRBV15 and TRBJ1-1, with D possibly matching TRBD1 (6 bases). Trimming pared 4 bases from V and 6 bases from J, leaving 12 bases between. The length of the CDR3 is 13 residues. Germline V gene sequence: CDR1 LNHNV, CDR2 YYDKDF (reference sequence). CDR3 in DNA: TGTGCCACCAGCAAAAACAGGGACGCTGAAGCTTTCTTT. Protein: CATSKNRDAEAFF.

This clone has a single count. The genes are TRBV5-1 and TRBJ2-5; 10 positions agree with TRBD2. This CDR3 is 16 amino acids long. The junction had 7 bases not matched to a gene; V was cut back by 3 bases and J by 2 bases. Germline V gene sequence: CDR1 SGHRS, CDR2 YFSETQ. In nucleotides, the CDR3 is TGCGCCAGCAGCTGGAAACTAGCGGGGCTTCAAGAGACCCAGTACTTC. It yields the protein CASSWKLAGLQETQYF.

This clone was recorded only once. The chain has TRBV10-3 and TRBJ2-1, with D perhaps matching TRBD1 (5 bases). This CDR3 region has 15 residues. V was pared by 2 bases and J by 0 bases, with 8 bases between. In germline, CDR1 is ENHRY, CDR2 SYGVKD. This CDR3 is CAISERQSSYNEQFF. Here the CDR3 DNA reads TGTGCCATCAGTGAGAGACAGAGCTCCTACAATGAGCAGTTCTTC.

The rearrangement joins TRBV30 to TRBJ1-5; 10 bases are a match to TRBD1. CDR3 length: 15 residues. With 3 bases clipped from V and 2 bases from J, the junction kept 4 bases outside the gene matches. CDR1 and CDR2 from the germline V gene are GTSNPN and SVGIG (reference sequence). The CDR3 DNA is TGTGCCTGGAGCGAGGGACAGGGGCGCAATCAGCCCCAGCATTTT. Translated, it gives CAWSEGQGRNQPQHF.

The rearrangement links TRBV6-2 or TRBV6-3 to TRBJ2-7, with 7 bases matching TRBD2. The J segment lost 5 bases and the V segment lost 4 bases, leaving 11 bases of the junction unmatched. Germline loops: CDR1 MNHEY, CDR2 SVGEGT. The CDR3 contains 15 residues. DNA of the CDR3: TGTGCCAGCAGTTTCCAGCGGGGAGTCCCCCACGAGCAGTACTTC. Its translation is CASSFQRGVPHEQYF.

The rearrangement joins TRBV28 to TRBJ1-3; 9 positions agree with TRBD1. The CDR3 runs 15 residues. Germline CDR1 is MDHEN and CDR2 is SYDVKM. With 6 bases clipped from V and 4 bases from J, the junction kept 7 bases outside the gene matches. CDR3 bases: TGTGCCAGCAGCCAACAGGGGGCGGCGGGAAACACCATATATTTT. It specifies CASSQQGAAGNTIYF.

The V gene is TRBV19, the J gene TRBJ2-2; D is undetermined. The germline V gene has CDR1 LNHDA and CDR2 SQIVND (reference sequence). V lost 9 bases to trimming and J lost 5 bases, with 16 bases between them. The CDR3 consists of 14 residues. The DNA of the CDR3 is TGTGCCAGCCTGGCCCGTACGGCGACCGGGGAGCTGTTTTTT. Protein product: CASLARTATGELFF.

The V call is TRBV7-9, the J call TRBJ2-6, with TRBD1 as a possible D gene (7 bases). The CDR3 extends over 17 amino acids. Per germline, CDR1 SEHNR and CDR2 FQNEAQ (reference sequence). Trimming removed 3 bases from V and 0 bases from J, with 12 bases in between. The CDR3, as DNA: TGTGCCAGCAGCTTGGCAGGGGGGAGCTCTGGGGCCAACGTCCTGACTTTC. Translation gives CASSLAGGSSGANVLTF.

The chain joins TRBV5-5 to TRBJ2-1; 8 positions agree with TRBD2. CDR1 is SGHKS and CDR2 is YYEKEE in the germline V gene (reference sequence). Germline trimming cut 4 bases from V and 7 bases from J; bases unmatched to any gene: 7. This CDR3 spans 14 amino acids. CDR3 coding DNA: TGTGCCAGCAGCCAACCCACTAGCGGTAATGAGCAGTTCTTC. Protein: CASSQPTSGNEQFF.